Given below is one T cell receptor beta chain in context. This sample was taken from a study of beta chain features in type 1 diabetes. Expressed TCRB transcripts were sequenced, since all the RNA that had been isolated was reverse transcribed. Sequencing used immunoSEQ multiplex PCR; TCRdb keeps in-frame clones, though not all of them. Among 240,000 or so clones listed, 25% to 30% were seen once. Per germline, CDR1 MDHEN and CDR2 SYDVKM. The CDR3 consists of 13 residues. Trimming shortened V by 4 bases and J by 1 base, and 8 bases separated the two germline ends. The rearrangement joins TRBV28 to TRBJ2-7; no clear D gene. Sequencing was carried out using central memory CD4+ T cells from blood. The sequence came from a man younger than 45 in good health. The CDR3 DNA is TGTGCCAGCAGTTCCGCAAATTCCTACGAGCAGTACTTC. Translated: CASSSANSYEQYF.